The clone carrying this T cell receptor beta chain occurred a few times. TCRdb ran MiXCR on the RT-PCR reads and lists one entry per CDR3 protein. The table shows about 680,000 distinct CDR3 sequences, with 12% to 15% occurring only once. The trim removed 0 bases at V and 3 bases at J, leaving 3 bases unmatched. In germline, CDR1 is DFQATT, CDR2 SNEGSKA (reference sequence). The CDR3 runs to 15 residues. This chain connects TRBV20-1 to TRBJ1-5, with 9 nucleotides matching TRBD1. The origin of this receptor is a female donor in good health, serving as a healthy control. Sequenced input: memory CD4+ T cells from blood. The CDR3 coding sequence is TGCAGTGCTAGAGATGGGACAGGGAACAATCAGCCCCAGCATTTT. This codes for CSARDGTGNNQPQHF.